This TCR beta chain was identified during a study of blood T cell repertoires in COVID-19. Study-level background: The United States, Italy and Spain provided the acute and convalescent COVID-19 samples.

In the original workflow: Amplifying reference gene primers gave estimates of nucleated cell counts. Using immunoSEQ multiplex PCR, the repertoire was profiled, and TCRdb retains in-frame clones only, with some absent. V, J and clone size are taken as reported in that table, and D and trimming were inferred from the DNA itself. The table lists around 69,000 clones, 75% to 85% of them singletons. The TCR comes from a man between 45 and 60 years old with acute or convalescent COVID-19. The sequenced material came from peripheral blood.

The CDR3 bases are TGTGCCTGGAGTGAAAGTGGGGGGGCAGATACGCAGTATTTT. As protein: CAWSESGGADTQYF. The chain carries TRBV30 and TRBJ2-3; 7 bases map to TRBD2. The germline CDR1 and CDR2 sequences are GTSNPN and SVGIG (reference sequence). Unmatched junction bases numbered 5, after V lost 1 base and J lost 4 bases. The CDR3 runs 14 residues. The variable domain in full, with the rest retrieved from reference TRBV30 and TRBJ2-3, is SQTIHQWPATLVQPVGSPLSLECTVEGTSNPNLYWYRQAAGRGLQLLFYSVGIGQISSEVPQNLSASRPQDRQFILSSKKLLLSDSGFYLCAWSESGGADTQYFGPGTRLTVL.